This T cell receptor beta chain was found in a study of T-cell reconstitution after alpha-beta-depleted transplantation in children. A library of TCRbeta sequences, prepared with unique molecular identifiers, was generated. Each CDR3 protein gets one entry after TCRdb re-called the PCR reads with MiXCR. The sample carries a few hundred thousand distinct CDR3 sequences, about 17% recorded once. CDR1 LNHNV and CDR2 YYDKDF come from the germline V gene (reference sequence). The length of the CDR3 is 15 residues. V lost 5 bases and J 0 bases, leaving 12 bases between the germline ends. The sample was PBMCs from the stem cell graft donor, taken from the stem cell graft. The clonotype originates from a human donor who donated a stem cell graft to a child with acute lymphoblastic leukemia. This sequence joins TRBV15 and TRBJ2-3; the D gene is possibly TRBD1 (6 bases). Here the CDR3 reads CATSVRTDSTDTQYF. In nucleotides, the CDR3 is TGTGCCACCAGCGTTCGGACAGATAGCACAGATACGCAGTATTTT.